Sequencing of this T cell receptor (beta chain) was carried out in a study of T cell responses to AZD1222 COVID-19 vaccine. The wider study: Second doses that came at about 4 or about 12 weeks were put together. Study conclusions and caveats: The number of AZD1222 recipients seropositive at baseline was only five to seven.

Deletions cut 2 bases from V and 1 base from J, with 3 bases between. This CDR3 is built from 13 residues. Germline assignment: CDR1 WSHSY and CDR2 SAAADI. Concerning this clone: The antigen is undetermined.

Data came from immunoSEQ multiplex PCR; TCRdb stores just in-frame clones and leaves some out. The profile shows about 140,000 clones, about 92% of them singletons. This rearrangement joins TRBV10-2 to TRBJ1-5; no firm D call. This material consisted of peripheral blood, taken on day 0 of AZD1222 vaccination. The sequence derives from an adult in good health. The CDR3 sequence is CASSEGSNQPQHF. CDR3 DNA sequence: TGCGCCAGCAGTGAGGGAAGCAATCAGCCCCAGCATTTT.